The 18 T cell receptor beta chains in this list originate from one sample, sequenced in a study of T cells in Graves' hyperthyroidism and ophthalmopathy. The investigators amplified TCR beta CDR3 regions from RNA transcripts. The HTBI primer set was used in a first-round RT-PCR of the TCR CDR3. MiXCR, run by TCRdb on the multiplex PCR reads, gives a single entry per CDR3 protein. The sample has under 300,000 distinct CDR3 sequences; less than 30% are singletons. Sequences were obtained from blood. The source is a man aged 35-49 years with Graves' hyperthyroidism that later progressed to Graves' ophthalmopathy.

The V gene is TRBV7-3, the J gene TRBJ2-5; D not resolved. This CDR3 has 14 residues. The V end was cut by 5 bases, the J end by 5 bases, with 15 bases between. The germline V gene has CDR1 SGHTA and CDR2 FQGTGA. CDR3 DNA sequence: TGTGCCAGCAGCCCGGGCACGGCGCCTGAGACCCAGTACTTC. This sequence encodes CASSPGTAPETQYF.

This clonotype showed up many times. The gene calls are TRBV7-3 and TRBJ1-1, with TRBD1 matching over 8 bases. CDR3 length: 13 residues. CDR1 is SGHTA, CDR2 FQGTGA, per germline. V gave up 5 bases and J gave up 4 bases; unmatched junction bases: 3. The CDR3 DNA is TGTGCCAGCAGCCCAGGGGGCTTCACTGAAGCTTTCTTT. Residues: CASSPGGFTEAFF.

This clonotype has at least ten counts. The chain combines TRBV18 with TRBJ2-2; D remains ambiguous. CDR1 is KGHSH, CDR2 LQKENI, per germline. The CDR3 extends over 14 amino acids. V lost 2 bases, J lost 6 bases, and 10 bases lay in between. CDR3 residues: CASSPSSISGELFF. The CDR3 nucleotides are TGTGCCAGCTCACCATCAAGTATCTCCGGGGAGCTGTTTTTT.

The chain is built from TRBV12-3 or TRBV12-4 and TRBJ2-5, with D perhaps matching TRBD2 (6 bases). The CDR3 spans 15 residues. Trimming took 5 bases from V and 1 from J, leaving 14 bases between them. The CDR3 DNA follows: TGTGCCAGCAGTCCCCCGGGACTTCTCCAAGAGACCCAGTACTTC. Translating gives CASSPPGLLQETQYF.

The chain joins TRBV6-1 to TRBJ2-7; 16 positions agree with TRBD2. Germline V gene sequence: CDR1 MNHNS, CDR2 SASEGT. The V segment lost 7 bases and the J segment 4 bases; nucleotides outside the gene matches: 4. This CDR3 spans 15 amino acids. The CDR3 loop is CASNLGLAGGYEQYF. The CDR3 DNA reads TGTGCCAGCAATCTGGGACTAGCGGGAGGGTACGAGCAGTACTTC.

V and J are TRBV6-2 or TRBV6-3 and TRBJ2-5, with D maybe TRBD2 (6 bases). Trimming stripped 5 bases from V and 4 bases from J, with 17 bases between. Germline V gene data show CDR1 as MNHEY and CDR2 as SVGEGT. The CDR3 runs 15 residues. DNA of the CDR3: TGTGCCAGCAGTCCATTAGCGGTCGTGGTAGAGACCCAGTACTTC. Translating it yields CASSPLAVVVETQYF.

The V and J genes are TRBV19 and TRBJ1-1; maybe TRBD1 (5 bases). CDR3 length: 12 residues. Germline assignment: CDR1 LNHDA and CDR2 SQIVND (reference sequence). Trimming cost V 7 bases and J 2 bases, with 8 bases left between them. The CDR3 reads CASIWGNTEAFF. CDR3 nucleotide sequence: TGTGCCAGTATCTGGGGCAACACTGAAGCTTTCTTT.

This clonotype has at least ten counts. The rearrangement joins TRBV20-1 to TRBJ2-7; 10 positions match TRBD2. V lost 7 bases, J lost 4 bases, and 4 bases stayed unmatched. Germline V gives CDR1 DFQATT, CDR2 SNEGSKA (reference sequence). The CDR3 is 12 residues long. The CDR3 coding sequence is TGCAGTGTCATTAGCGGGAGGTACGAGCAGTACTTC. Translated, it gives CSVISGRYEQYF.

This clonotype was recorded at least ten times. The chain couples TRBV5-1 to TRBJ2-1; TRBD2 is a possible D gene (6 bases). V was shortened by 5 bases and J by 4 bases, with 16 bases between the two germline ends. The CDR3 loop spans 15 amino acids. Germline assignment: CDR1 SGHRS and CDR2 YFSETQ. The CDR3 coding sequence is TGCGCCAGCAGTTCCGGGAGCGGACCTTACAATGAGCAGTTCTTC. This gives the protein CASSSGSGPYNEQFF. Together with reference TRBV5-1 and TRBJ2-1, the CDR3 gives the full variable domain: KAGVTQTPRYLIKTRGQQVTLSCSPISGHRSVSWYQQTPGQGLQFLFEYFSETQRNKGNFPGRFSGRQFSNSRSEMNVSTLELGDSALYLCASSSGSGPYNEQFFGPGTRLTVL.

The chain couples TRBV20-1 to TRBJ2-7; a weak D match, TRBD2 (6 bases). CDR1 DFQATT and CDR2 SNEGSKA come from the germline V gene (reference sequence). The CDR3 runs 14 residues. V was clipped by 2 bases and J by 2 bases, with 13 bases between them. CDR3 coding DNA: TGCAGTGCTAGAAGGACGGGAGTCCCCTACGAGCAGTACTTC. Translating it yields CSARRTGVPYEQYF.

This clonotype was observed at least ten times. The chain couples TRBV6-2 or TRBV6-3 to TRBJ2-5; D possibly matches TRBD1 or TRBD2 (5 bases each). The CDR3 has 13 amino acids. Germline lookup yields CDR1 MNHEY and CDR2 SVGEGT. Trimming cost V 2 bases and J 6 bases, with 10 bases left between them. In DNA form, the CDR3 reads TGTGCCAGCAGTTACGGGGGTGAGAAGACCCAGTACTTC. This sequence encodes CASSYGGEKTQYF.

The J gene is TRBJ2-7, the V gene TRBV7-2, with 7 bases fitting TRBD2. With V trimmed by 2 bases and J by 7 bases, 2 bases remained unmatched. Germline V gene sequence: CDR1 SGHTA, CDR2 FQGNSA. This CDR3 has 12 residues. CDR3 DNA: TGTGCCAGCAGCTTATACGGGAGGGAGCAGTACTTC. Amino acids: CASSLYGREQYF. Based on the CDR3 plus reference TRBV7-2 and TRBJ2-7, the full variable domain is GAGVSQSPSNKVTEKGKDVELRCDPISGHTALYWYRQSLGQGLEFLIYFQGNSAPDKSGLPSDRFSAERTGGSVSTLTIQRTQQEDSAVYLCASSLYGREQYFGPGTRLTVT.

This clonotype was picked up many times. The CDR3 DNA is TGTGCCTCCAGTCAGGGGGGTATCTACGAGCAGTACTTC. Encoded protein: CASSQGGIYEQYF. The rearrangement uses TRBV12-3 or TRBV12-4 and TRBJ2-7; weak D call: TRBD1 (7 bases). V shed 11 bases and J shed 3 bases, with 17 bases lying between them. The CDR3 totals 13 residues.

This clonotype was observed many times. This chain joins TRBV2 and TRBJ2-7; D possibly matches TRBD1 or TRBD2 (5 bases each). Deletions cut 5 bases from V and 2 bases from J, with 10 bases between. The germline V gene encodes CDR1 SNHLY and CDR2 FYNNEI. The CDR3 is 13 residues long. The CDR3 sequence is CASSWGWPYEQYF. In DNA form, the CDR3 reads TGTGCCAGCAGTTGGGGGTGGCCCTACGAGCAGTACTTC.

This chain links TRBV6-1 with TRBJ1-2; tentative D call: TRBD1 (5 bases). This CDR3 comprises 13 residues. CDR1 is MNHNS, CDR2 SASEGT, per germline. The ends were cut back, 6 bases at V and 6 bases at J, with 14 bases in the middle. Here the CDR3 DNA reads TGTGCCAGCAGCGGGGGAGGGTACCATGGCTACACCTTC. Translation: CASSGGGYHGYTF.

CDR3 nucleotides: TGTGCCACCAGTGATTTGAGACAGGGGTACGGGGAGCTGTTTTTT. This codes for CATSDLRQGYGELFF. The chain is built from TRBV24-1 and TRBJ2-2; 8 positions match TRBD1. Germline-derived CDR1 and CDR2 are KGHDR and SFDVKD. The ends lost 0 bases at V and 7 bases at J; junction bases unmatched: 3. The CDR3 covers 15 residues.

The chain links TRBV9 to TRBJ2-7, with 8 positions matching TRBD2. The CDR3 has 14 amino acids. Germline V gene sequence: CDR1 SGDLS, CDR2 YYNGEE. The trim removed 2 bases at V and 5 bases at J, leaving 6 bases unmatched. CDR3 sequence: CASSVSGGLDEQYF. The CDR3 nucleotides read TGTGCCAGCAGCGTCTCGGGAGGGCTCGACGAGCAGTACTTC. The full variable domain, its missing parts supplied by reference TRBV9 and TRBJ2-7, is DSGVTQTPKHLITATGQRVTLRCSPRSGDLSVYWYQQSLDQGLQFLIQYYNGEERAKGNILERFSAQQFPDLHSELNLSSLELGDSALYFCASSVSGGLDEQYFGPGTRLTVT.

The chain has TRBV7-2 and TRBJ2-7, with 13 bases that match TRBD2. The length of the CDR3 is 15 residues. CDR1 is SGHTA and CDR2 is FQGNSA in the germline V gene. After removal of 5 bases from V and 6 bases from J, the junction contained 7 bases not matched to a gene. The CDR3 loop reads CASSLGLAGAGEQYF. CDR3 coding DNA: TGTGCCAGCAGCCTTGGACTAGCGGGAGCGGGCGAGCAGTACTTC.